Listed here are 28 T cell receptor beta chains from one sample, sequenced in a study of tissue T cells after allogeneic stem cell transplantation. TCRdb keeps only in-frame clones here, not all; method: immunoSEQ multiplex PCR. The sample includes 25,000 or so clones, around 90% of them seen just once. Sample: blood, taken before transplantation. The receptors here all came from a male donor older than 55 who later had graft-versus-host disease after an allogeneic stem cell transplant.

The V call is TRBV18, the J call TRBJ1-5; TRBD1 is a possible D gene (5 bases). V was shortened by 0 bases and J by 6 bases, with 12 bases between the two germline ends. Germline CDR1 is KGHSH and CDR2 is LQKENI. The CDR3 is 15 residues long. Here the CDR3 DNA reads TGTGCCAGCTCACCACCGATATGGGGCAGTCAGCCCCAGCATTTT. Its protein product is CASSPPIWGSQPQHF.

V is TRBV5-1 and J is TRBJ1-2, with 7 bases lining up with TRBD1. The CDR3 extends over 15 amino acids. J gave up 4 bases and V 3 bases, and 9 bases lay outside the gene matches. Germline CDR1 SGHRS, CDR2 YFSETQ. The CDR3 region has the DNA TGCGCCAGCAGCTCGGGGACAGCAGATTTCTATGGCTACACCTTC. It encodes CASSSGTADFYGYTF.

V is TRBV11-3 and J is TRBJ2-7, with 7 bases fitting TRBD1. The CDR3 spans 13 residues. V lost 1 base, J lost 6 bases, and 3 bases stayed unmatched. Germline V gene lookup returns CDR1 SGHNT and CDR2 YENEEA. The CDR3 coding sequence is TGTGCCAGCAGCTTAGGGGACAGTGCCGAGCAGTACTTC. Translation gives CASSLGDSAEQYF.

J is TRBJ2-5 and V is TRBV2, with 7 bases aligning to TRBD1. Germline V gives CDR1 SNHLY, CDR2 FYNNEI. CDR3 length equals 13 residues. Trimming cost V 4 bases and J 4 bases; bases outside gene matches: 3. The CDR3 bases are TGTGCCAGCAGTGCGACAGGGAGAGAGACCCAGTACTTC. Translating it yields CASSATGRETQYF.

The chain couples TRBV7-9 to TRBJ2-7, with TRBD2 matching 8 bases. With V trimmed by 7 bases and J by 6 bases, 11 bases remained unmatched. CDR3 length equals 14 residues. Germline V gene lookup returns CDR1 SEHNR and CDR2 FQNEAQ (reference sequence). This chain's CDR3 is CASTQRGPSPEQYF. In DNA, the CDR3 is TGTGCCAGCACCCAGCGGGGGCCCTCCCCCGAGCAGTACTTC.

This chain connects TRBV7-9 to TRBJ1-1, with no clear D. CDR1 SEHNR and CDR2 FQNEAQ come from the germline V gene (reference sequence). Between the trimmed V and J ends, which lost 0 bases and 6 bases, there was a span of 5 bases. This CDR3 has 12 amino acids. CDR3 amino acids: CASSLAGAEAFF. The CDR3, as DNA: TGTGCCAGCAGCTTAGCTGGCGCTGAAGCTTTCTTT.

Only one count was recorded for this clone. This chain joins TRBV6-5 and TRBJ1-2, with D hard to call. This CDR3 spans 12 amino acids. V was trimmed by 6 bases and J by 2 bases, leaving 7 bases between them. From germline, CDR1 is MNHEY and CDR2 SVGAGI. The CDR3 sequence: CASRGPNYGYTF. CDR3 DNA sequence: TGTGCCAGCAGGGGCCCAAACTATGGCTACACCTTC.

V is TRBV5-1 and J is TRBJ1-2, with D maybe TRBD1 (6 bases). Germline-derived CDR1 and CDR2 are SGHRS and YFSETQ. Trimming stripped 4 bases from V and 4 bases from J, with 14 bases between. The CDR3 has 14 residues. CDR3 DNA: TGCGCCAGCAGCACCGGTGACAGGCTCTATGGCTACACCTTC. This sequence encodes CASSTGDRLYGYTF.

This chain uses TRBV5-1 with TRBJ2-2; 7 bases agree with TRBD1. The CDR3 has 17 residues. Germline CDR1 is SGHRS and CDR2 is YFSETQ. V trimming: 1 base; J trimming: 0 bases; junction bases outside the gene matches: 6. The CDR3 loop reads CASSLKQGRTNTGELFF. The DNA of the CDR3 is TGCGCCAGCAGCTTGAAACAGGGGCGAACGAACACCGGGGAGCTGTTTTTT.

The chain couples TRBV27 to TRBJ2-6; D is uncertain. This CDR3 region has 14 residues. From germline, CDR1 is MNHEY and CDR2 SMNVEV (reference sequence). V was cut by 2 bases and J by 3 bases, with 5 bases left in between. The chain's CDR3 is CASSLAIGANVLTF. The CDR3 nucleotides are TGTGCCAGCAGTTTAGCTATTGGGGCCAACGTCCTGACTTTC.

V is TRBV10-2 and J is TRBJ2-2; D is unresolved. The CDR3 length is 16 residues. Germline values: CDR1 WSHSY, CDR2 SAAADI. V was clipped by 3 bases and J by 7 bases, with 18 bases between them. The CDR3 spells CASSDPNPLLRGELFF. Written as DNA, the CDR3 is TGCGCCAGCAGTGACCCCAACCCCCTACTCCGCGGGGAGCTGTTTTTT.

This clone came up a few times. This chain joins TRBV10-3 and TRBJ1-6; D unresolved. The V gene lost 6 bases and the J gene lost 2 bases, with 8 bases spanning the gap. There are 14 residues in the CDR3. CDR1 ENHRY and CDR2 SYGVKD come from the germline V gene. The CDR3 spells CAIRAGPYNSPLHF. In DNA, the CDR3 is TGTGCCATCAGGGCCGGGCCCTATAATTCACCCCTCCACTTT.

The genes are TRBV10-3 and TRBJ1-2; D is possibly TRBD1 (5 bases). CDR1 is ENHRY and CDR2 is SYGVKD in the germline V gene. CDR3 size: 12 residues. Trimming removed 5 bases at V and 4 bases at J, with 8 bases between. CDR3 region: CAISNQGYGYTF. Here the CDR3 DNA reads TGTGCCATCAGTAACCAGGGCTATGGCTACACCTTC.

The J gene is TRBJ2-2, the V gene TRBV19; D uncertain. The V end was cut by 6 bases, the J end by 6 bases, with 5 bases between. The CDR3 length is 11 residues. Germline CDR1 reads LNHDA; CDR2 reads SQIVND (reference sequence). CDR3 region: CASRGPGELFF. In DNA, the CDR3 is TGTGCCAGTAGGGGCCCCGGGGAGCTGTTTTTT. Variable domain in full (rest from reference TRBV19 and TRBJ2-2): DGGITQSPKYLFRKEGQNVTLSCEQNLNHDAMYWYRQDPGQGLRLIYYSQIVNDFQKGDIAEGYSVSREKKESFPLTVTSAQKNPTAFYLCASRGPGELFFGEGSRLTVL.

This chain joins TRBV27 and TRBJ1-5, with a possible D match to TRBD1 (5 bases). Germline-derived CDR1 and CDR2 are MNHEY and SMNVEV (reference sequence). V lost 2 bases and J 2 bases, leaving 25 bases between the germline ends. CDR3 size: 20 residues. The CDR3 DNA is TGTGCCAGCAGTTTAAGCCCCTCCGGGTCCACCCAAGGGGGCAATCAGCCCCAGCATTTT. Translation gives CASSLSPSGSTQGGNQPQHF.

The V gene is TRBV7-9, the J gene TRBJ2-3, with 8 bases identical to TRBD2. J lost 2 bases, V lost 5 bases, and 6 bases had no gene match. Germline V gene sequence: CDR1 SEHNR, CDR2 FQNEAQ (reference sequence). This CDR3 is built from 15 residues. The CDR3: CASSRGGRVTDTQYF. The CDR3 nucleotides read TGTGCCAGCAGCCGGGGGGGACGGGTCACAGATACGCAGTATTTT.

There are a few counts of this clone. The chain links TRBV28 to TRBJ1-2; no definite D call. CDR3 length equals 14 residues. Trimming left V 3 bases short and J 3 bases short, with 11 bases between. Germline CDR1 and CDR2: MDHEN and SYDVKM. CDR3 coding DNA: TGTGCCAGCAGTTTGGGCGCAGGTCACTATGGCTACACCTTC. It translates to CASSLGAGHYGYTF.

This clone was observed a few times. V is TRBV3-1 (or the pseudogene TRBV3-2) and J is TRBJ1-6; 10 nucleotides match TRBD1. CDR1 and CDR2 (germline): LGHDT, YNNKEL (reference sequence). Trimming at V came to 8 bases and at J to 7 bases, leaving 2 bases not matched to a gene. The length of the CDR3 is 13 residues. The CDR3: CASGTGVNSPLHF. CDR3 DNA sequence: TGTGCCAGCGGGACAGGGGTCAATTCACCCCTCCACTTT.

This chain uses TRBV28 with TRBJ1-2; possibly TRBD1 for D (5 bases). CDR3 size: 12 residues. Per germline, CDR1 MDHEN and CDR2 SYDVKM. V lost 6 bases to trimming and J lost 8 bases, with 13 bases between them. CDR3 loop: CASRVSTGGYTF. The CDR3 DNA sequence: TGTGCCAGCAGGGTGTCAACAGGAGGCTACACCTTC.

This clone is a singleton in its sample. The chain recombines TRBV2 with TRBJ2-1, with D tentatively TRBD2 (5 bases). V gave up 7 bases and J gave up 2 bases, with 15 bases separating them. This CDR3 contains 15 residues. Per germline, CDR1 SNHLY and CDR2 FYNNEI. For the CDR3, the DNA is TGTGCCAGCACAAACGGGGAAAGGGCCTACAATGAGCAGTTCTTC. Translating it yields CASTNGERAYNEQFF.

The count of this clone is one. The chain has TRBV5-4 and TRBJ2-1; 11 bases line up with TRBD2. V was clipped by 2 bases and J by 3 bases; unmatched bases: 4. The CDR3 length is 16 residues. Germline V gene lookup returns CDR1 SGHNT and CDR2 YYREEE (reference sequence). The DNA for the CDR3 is TGTGCCAGCAGCTTCCCGACTAGCGGGAACTACAATGAGCAGTTCTTC. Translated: CASSFPTSGNYNEQFF.

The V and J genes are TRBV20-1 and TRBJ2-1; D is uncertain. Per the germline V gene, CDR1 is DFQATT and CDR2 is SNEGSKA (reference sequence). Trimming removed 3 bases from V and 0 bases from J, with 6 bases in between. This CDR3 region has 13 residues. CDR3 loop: CSASKGSYNEQFF. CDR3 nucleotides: TGCAGTGCTAGTAAGGGCTCCTACAATGAGCAGTTCTTC.

CDR3 in amino acids: CASSYGVNYGYTF. CDR3 in DNA: TGTGCCAGCAGTTATGGAGTAAACTATGGCTACACCTTC. The chain has TRBV12-3 or TRBV12-4 and TRBJ1-2; no reliable D call. The CDR3 spans 13 residues. The V end was cut by 4 bases, the J end by 2 bases, with 8 bases between.

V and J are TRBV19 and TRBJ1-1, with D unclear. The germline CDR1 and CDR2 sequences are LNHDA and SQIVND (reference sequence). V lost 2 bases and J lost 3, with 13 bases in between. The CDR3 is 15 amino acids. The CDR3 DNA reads TGTGCCAGTAGTATACGAGGAAATGGGGACACTGAAGCTTTCTTT. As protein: CASSIRGNGDTEAFF.

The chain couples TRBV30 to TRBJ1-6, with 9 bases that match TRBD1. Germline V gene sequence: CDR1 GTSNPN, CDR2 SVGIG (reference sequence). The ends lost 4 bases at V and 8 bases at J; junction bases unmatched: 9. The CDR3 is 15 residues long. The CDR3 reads CAWIIGDRADSPLHF. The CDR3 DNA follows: TGTGCCTGGATTATCGGGGACAGGGCTGATTCACCCCTCCACTTT.

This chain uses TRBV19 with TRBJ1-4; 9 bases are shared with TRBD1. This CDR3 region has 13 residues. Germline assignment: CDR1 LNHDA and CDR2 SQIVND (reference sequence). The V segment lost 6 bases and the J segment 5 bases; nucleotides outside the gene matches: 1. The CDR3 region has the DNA TGTGCCAGTAGGACAGGGGGGAATGAAAAACTGTTTTTT. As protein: CASRTGGNEKLFF.

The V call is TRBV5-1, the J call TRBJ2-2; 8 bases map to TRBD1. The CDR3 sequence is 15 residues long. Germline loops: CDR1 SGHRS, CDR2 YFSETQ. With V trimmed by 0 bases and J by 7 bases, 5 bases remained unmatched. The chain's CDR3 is CASSLDRGTNGELFF. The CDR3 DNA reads TGCGCCAGCAGCTTGGACAGGGGGACAAACGGGGAGCTGTTTTTT.

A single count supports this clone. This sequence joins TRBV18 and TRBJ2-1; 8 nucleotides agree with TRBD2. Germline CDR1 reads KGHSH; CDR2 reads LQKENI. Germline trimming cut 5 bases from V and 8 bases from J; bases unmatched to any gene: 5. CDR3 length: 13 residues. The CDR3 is CASSAQAGDEQFF. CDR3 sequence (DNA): TGTGCCAGCTCAGCTCAAGCGGGAGATGAGCAGTTCTTC. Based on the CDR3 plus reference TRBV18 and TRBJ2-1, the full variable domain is NAGVMQNPRHLVRRRGQEARLRCSPMKGHSHVYWYRQLPEEGLKFMVYLQKENIIDESGMPKERFSAEFPKEGPSILRIQQVVRGDSAAYFCASSAQAGDEQFFGPGTRLTVL.